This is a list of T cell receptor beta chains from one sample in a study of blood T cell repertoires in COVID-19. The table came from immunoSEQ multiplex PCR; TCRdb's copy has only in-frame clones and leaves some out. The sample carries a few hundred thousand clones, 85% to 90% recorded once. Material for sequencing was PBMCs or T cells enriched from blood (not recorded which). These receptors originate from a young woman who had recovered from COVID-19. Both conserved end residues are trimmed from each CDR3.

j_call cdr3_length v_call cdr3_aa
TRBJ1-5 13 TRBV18 ASSPGQGGNQPQH
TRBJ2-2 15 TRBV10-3 AISESAGTSGTGELF
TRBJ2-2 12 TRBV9 ASSGRESLGELF
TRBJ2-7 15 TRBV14 ASSQTHERGSSYEQY
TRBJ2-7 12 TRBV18 ASSPAGTAYEQY
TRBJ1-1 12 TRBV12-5 ASGVDRGNTEAF
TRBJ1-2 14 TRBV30 AWRGWTDRTNYGYT
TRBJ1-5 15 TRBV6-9 ASTHSPATDSNQPQH
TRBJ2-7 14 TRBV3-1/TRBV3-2 ASSKEGGTGTDEQY
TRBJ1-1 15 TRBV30 AWRTTGGGIPDTEAF
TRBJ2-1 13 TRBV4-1 ASSQAGGSYNEQF
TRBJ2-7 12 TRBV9 ASSQGPDSYEQY
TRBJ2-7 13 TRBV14 ASSFTGTGVGEQY
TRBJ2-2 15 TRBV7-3 ASSSRPLTSGAGELF
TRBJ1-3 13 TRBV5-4 ASSLYRGTGNTIY
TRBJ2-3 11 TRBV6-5 ATYPRREDTQY
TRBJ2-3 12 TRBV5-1 ASSFRIATDTQY
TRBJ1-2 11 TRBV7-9 ASSLGENYGYT
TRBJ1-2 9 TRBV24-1 ATSGIDGYT
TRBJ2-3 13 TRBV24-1 ATSATGGSTDTQY
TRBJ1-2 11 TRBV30 AWSVAGFDGYT
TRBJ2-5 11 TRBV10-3 AISPVGGETQY
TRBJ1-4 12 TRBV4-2 ASSDGTANEKLF
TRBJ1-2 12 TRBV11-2 ASSLNTANYGYT
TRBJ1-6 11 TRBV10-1 ASSGSFNSPLH
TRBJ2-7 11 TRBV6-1 ASSYGRDYEQY
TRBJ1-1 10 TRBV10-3 AISELYRRAF
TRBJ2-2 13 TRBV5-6 ASSRLTSTTGELF
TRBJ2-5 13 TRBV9 ASSADSTGEETQY
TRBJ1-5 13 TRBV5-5 ASSLGALPAQPQH
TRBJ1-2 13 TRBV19 ASSVGQGLNYGYT
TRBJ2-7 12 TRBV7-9 ASSSPRTDYEQY
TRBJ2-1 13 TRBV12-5 ASGSGQPSYNEQF
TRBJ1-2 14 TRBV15 ATSRPGGQGHYGYT
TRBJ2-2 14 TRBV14 ASSQVGTGGTGELF
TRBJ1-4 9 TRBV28 ASGWRFQLF
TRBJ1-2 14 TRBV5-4 ASSGGGDRRNYGYT
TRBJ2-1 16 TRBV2 ASSGAPHSTVSYNEQF
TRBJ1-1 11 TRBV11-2 ASSLGGGSEAF